These T cell receptor beta chains were read from a single sample in a study of OX40 agonist ivuxolimab in advanced cancers. Clones were sequenced by immunoSEQ multiplex PCR, and TCRdb holds only the in-frame ones, with some missing. The sample shows 20,000 to 25,000 clones, around four fifths of them seen only once. The material was CD4+ or CD8+ T cells sorted from blood, obtained in a trial of the OX40 agonist ivuxolimab. Receptor source: an adult with an advanced solid tumor such as melanoma, head and neck, liver or kidney cancer. Each CDR3 is given with its conserved first and last residue. D genes are given only for firm matches. Clone size appears in some rows only: once, few, many, or a class for an expanded clone.

J,D,size,V,DNA,CDR3
TRBJ1-1,-,-,TRBV13,TGTGCCAGCAGCTTAGATGGGAACACTGAAGCTTTCTTT,CASSLDGNTEAFF
TRBJ1-1,-,-,TRBV25-1,TGTGCCACCACAGCGGGTATGAACACTGAAGCTTTCTTT,CATTAGMNTEAFF
TRBJ1-4,-,-,TRBV21-1,TGTGCCAGCAGCCTGGGACAGGGAAGATCGACTAATGAAAAACTGTTTTTT,CASSLGQGRSTNEKLFF
TRBJ2-7,TRBD1,-,TRBV5-6,TGTGCCAGCAGCTTGTGGGGACAGGGTGGATACGAGCAGTACTTC,CASSLWGQGGYEQYF
TRBJ2-1,TRBD2,once,TRBV27,TGTGCCAGCCTTCTAGCGGGGGGACACAATGAGCAGTTCTTC,CASLLAGGHNEQFF
TRBJ1-3,-,-,TRBV6-6,TGTGCCAGCAGTTACCGTAAGGTCTCTGGAAACACCATATATTTT,CASSYRKVSGNTIYF
TRBJ2-7,-,once,TRBV7-9,TGTGCCAGCAGCCTCCCCGAGGCAGGGGTCTACGAGCAGTACTTC,CASSLPEAGVYEQYF
TRBJ2-7,-,-,TRBV19,TGTGCCAGTAGTATACTTAACAAGGGCGAGCAGTACTTC,CASSILNKGEQYF
TRBJ2-7,-,-,TRBV7-8,TGCGCCAGCAGCCATCCCAAGGAGGGATCCCTCTACGAGCAGTACTTC,CASSHPKEGSLYEQYF
TRBJ2-3,-,-,TRBV6-5,TGTGCCAGCAGTTACGAGGGTGGGGGATACACAGATACGCAGTATTTT,CASSYEGGGYTDTQYF
TRBJ2-7,-,few,TRBV9,TGTGCCAGCAGCGCTGACGGGTACGAGCAGTACTTC,CASSADGYEQYF
TRBJ1-5,-,-,TRBV9,TGTGCCAGCAGTCAGGGAAATTTAAAGCCCCAGCATTTT,CASSQGNLKPQHF
TRBJ2-1,-,-,TRBV10-3,TGTGCCATCAGCTCGGACTGGAACAATGAGCAGTTCTTC,CAISSDWNNEQFF
TRBJ2-7,-,few,TRBV5-1,TGCGCCAGCAGCTTGTGGTCGGGATACGAGCAGTACTTC,CASSLWSGYEQYF
TRBJ1-2,-,-,TRBV4-1,TGCGCCAGCAGCCTTTCTCAGGGGACTAACCTCTATGGCTACACCTTC,CASSLSQGTNLYGYTF
TRBJ1-1,-,-,TRBV27,TGTGCCAGCAGTTTCCAGGGAAACACTGAAGCTTTCTTT,CASSFQGNTEAFF
TRBJ2-7,TRBD1,-,TRBV6-4,TGTGCCAGGGACAGGACACTATACGAGCAGTACTTC,CARDRTLYEQYF
TRBJ2-7,TRBD2,-,TRBV28,TGTGCCAGCAGTTCGGGACTAGCGGACGAGCAGTACTTC,CASSSGLADEQYF
TRBJ2-3,TRBD2,-,TRBV7-6,TGTGCCAGCAGCCCGGGTGCGATAGCGGGGCGCACAGATACGCAGTATTTT,CASSPGAIAGRTDTQYF
TRBJ1-2,TRBD1,-,TRBV9,TGTGCCAGCAGCGTAGCTAAGGACAGGCGAGCTAACTATGGCTACACCTTC,CASSVAKDRRANYGYTF
TRBJ2-3,-,once,TRBV15,TGTGCCACCAGCAGCCTTGACAGGTCAGATACGCAGTATTTT,CATSSLDRSDTQYF
TRBJ2-7,-,-,TRBV5-4,TGTGCCAGCAGCTTGGTTGGCGGCCTCGACTACGAGCAGTACTTC,CASSLVGGLDYEQYF
TRBJ1-2,-,-,TRBV9,TGTGCCAGCAGCAACAGGGAGATGGGCTACACCTTC,CASSNREMGYTF
TRBJ2-1,-,-,TRBV6-5,TGTGCCAGCAGTTACTCTTCCGGCAATGAGCAGTTCTTC,CASSYSSGNEQFF
TRBJ1-5,-,-,TRBV4-1,TGCGCCAGCAGCCAAGAAGGGGAACAGCCCCAGCATTTT,CASSQEGEQPQHF
TRBJ2-2,-,-,TRBV9,TGTGCCAGCAGTCAATTCAGGGGCCTGAACACCGGGGAGCTGTTTTTT,CASSQFRGLNTGELFF
TRBJ2-4,-,-,TRBV11-2,TGTGCCAGCAGCCCCCCTCTCACTCTAGCCAAAAACATTCAGTACTTC,CASSPPLTLAKNIQYF
TRBJ2-3,-,-,TRBV5-4,TGTGCCAGCAGCTTAAGCTATGAGTATACGCAGTATTTT,CASSLSYEYTQYF
TRBJ2-1,-,-,TRBV6-5,TGTGCCAGCAGTTACTCGAATGGAGCCCGGGAGCAGTTCTTC,CASSYSNGAREQFF
TRBJ2-7,-,-,TRBV4-3,TGCGCCAGCAGCCAAGACGGGGGCTTGGGCGGGGGCCACGAGCAGTACTTC,CASSQDGGLGGGHEQYF
TRBJ1-3,-,-,TRBV7-9,TGTGCCAGCAGCTCCCAGATACGCTCTGGAAACACCATATATTTT,CASSSQIRSGNTIYF
TRBJ1-2,-,-,TRBV7-9,TGTGCCAGCAGCTTGGGACGTACCCCCTATGGCTACACCTTC,CASSLGRTPYGYTF
TRBJ2-2,-,-,TRBV25-1,TGTGCCAGCAGTTATTCCACGCCCGGGGCCGGGGAGCTGTTTTTT,CASSYSTPGAGELFF
TRBJ2-3,-,once,TRBV7-6,TGTGCCAGCAGCTTCGGGGATGGCACAGATACGCAGTATTTT,CASSFGDGTDTQYF
TRBJ2-1,-,-,TRBV7-8,TGTGCCAGCAGCTTTCTGCCGAACAAGCTGGGTGAGCAGTTCTTC,CASSFLPNKLGEQFF
TRBJ2-1,-,-,TRBV9,TGTGCCAGCAGCGTAGGGGGGGAAACCTACAATGAGCAGTTCTTC,CASSVGGETYNEQFF
TRBJ1-2,TRBD1,-,TRBV7-9,TGTGCCAGCAGCTTAGAAGGGACAGGGATAAACTATGGCTACACCTTC,CASSLEGTGINYGYTF
TRBJ1-2,-,-,TRBV7-9,TGTGCCAGCAGCTTAGGGACCTATGGCTACACCTTC,CASSLGTYGYTF
TRBJ2-2,-,-,TRBV27,TGTGCCAGCAGTTTAGCCGGGGAGCTGTTTTTT,CASSLAGELFF
TRBJ1-5,TRBD1,-,TRBV7-2,TGTGCCAGCAGCTTTCGGAACAGGGGCGATCAGCCCCAGCATTTT,CASSFRNRGDQPQHF
TRBJ1-1,TRBD1,-,TRBV4-1,TGCGCCAGCAGCCAGAGACAGGGGGGCACTGAAGCTTTCTTT,CASSQRQGGTEAFF
TRBJ2-1,TRBD2,-,TRBV13,TGTGCCAGCAGCTTCCCGGAGGGTAGCGGGGGGGAAGGGTCCTACAATGAGCAGTTCTTC,CASSFPEGSGGEGSYNEQFF
TRBJ2-7,TRBD1,-,TRBV9,TGTGCCAGCAGCGTAGCCGGGACAGGGGAGTCCTACGAGCAGTACTTC,CASSVAGTGESYEQYF
TRBJ1-1,-,-,TRBV15,TGTGCCACCAGCAGAGGGGCGGGGAACACTGAAGCTTTCTTT,CATSRGAGNTEAFF
TRBJ2-3,-,-,TRBV7-6,TGTGCCAGCAGCTCCTTAGCCGTCCGGGGCGGCCAAGATACGCAGTATTTT,CASSSLAVRGGQDTQYF
TRBJ2-2,TRBD2,-,TRBV29-1,TGCAGCGTTGTGGTCGGGAGGAGCACCGGGGAGCTGTTTTTT,CSVVVGRSTGELFF
TRBJ1-2,-,-,TRBV29-1,TGCAGCGTCCCGGTACAAGGGCCAAATGGCTACACCTTC,CSVPVQGPNGYTF
TRBJ2-1,-,-,TRBV5-4,TGTGCCAGCAGCCCGGCAGAAAATGAGCAGTTCTTC,CASSPAENEQFF
TRBJ2-1,-,few,TRBV4-1,TGCGCCAGCAGCCTCGGGGGTATCAATGAGCAGTTCTTC,CASSLGGINEQFF
TRBJ2-7,-,-,TRBV7-9,TGTGCCAGCAGCCGAGAGGGTAACGAGCAGTACTTC,CASSREGNEQYF
TRBJ1-1,-,-,TRBV27,TGTGCCAGCAGTTTAACCAGGGGGAACACTGAAGCTTTCTTT,CASSLTRGNTEAFF
TRBJ2-7,-,-,TRBV6-5,TGTGCCAGCATCGATCAGGGTTACGAGCAGTACTTC,CASIDQGYEQYF
TRBJ1-6,-,-,TRBV27,TGTGCCAGCAGCTACAGGCCGAGCTCCTATAATTCACCCCTCCACTTT,CASSYRPSSYNSPLHF
TRBJ1-1,-,-,TRBV7-9,TGTGCCAGCAGCTTAGTAAGGGGGGACACTGAAGCTTTCTTT,CASSLVRGDTEAFF
TRBJ1-4,TRBD1,-,TRBV4-2,TGTGCCAGCAGCCAAGATCTAATCAGGGGGGCCGAAAAACTGTTTTTT,CASSQDLIRGAEKLFF
TRBJ1-6,-,once,TRBV7-3,TGTGCCAGCAGCTTACGGGGAGTCGGTTCACCCCTCCACTTT,CASSLRGVGSPLHF
TRBJ1-1,-,few,TRBV6-6,TGTGCCAGCAGCCCACCCGCGGGGAACACTGAAGCTTTCTTT,CASSPPAGNTEAFF